The sequence of this TCR beta chain was determined in a study of T cell repertoires in cytomegalovirus infection. V lost 5 bases, J lost 0 bases, and 11 bases lay in between. Germline CDR1 is MDHEN and CDR2 is SYDVKM. This CDR3 region has 15 residues. Each CDR3 protein is one row after TCRdb ran MiXCR on the reads. The sample carries about half a million distinct CDR3 sequences, roughly 43% recorded once. This clonotype was detected only a few times. Its antigen is unidentified. The chain uses TRBV28 and TRBJ2-4; D ambiguous. This sample comprised cultured PBMCs, obtained from culture after CMV antigen stimulation. This clonotype was obtained from a human donor in good health (CMV status not recorded). Some clones in this sample may be carry-over from other donors' samples. This CDR3 is CASSPQDLAKNIQYF. CDR3 nucleotide sequence: TGTGCCAGCAGTCCCCAGGACCTAGCCAAAAACATTCAGTACTTC.